These 13 T cell receptor beta chains were all obtained from the same sample, sequenced in a study of blood T cell repertoires in COVID-19. Profiled with immunoSEQ multiplex PCR; TCRdb holds only in-frame clones, not every one. This sample has about 250,000 clones; about 90% occur once, and the top ten carry 3% to 3.5%. Sequenced sample: peripheral blood. These receptors originate from a man younger than 35 with active or convalescent COVID-19.

V and J are TRBV5-8 and TRBJ2-1, with 11 bases aligning to TRBD2. The CDR3 covers 15 residues. The V gene end was trimmed by 0 bases and the J gene end by 8 bases; junction bases not matched to a gene: 4. Germline V CDR1 and CDR2: SGHTS, YDEGEE. CDR3 in DNA: TGTGCCAGCAGCTTGGAACTAGCGGGAGTCCATGAGCAGTTCTTC. Its translation is CASSLELAGVHEQFF.

This clone has more than one count but fewer than ten. The rearrangement joins TRBV21-1 to TRBJ1-2; the DNA was not used to check the table's D call, TRBD1. TRBV21-1 is reported as a pseudogene. This CDR3 contains 15 residues. The CDR3 is CASSKDGDTLYGYTF. DNA for the CDR3: TGTGCCAGCAGCAAAGACGGGGACACCCTCTATGGCTACACCTTC.

The V gene is TRBV6-1, the J gene TRBJ2-1; perhaps TRBD2 as D (6 bases). V lost 3 bases to trimming and J lost 3 bases, with 15 bases between them. Germline CDR1 is MNHNS and CDR2 is SASEGT. The CDR3 runs to 16 residues. The CDR3 is CASSDLGTSRYNEQFF. The CDR3 DNA sequence: TGTGCCAGCAGTGATTTAGGAACTAGCCGCTACAATGAGCAGTTCTTC.

The chain has TRBV3-1 (or the pseudogene TRBV3-2) and TRBJ1-2; D is perhaps TRBD1 (5 bases). The CDR3 is 16 residues long. CDR1 and CDR2 (germline): LGHDT, YNNKEL (reference sequence). The V gene lost 2 bases and the J gene lost 0 bases, with 13 bases spanning the gap. CDR3 sequence reads: CASSQSGVTANYGYTF. CDR3 DNA: TGTGCCAGCAGCCAATCGGGGGTAACAGCTAACTATGGCTACACCTTC.

V is TRBV9 and J is TRBJ1-2, with a tentative D call TRBD1 (5 bases). The CDR3 loop spans 15 amino acids. Germline CDR1 reads SGDLS; CDR2 reads YYNGEE. The germline V and J ends were trimmed by 0 bases and 5 bases, with 14 bases remaining between them. In DNA form, the CDR3 reads TGTGCCAGCAGCGTAGATAAGGGGCGGAATTATGGCTACACCTTC. Its translation is CASSVDKGRNYGYTF.

This chain connects TRBV7-2 to TRBJ1-4, with a possible D match to TRBD1 (5 bases). The CDR3 runs to 15 residues. With 3 bases removed from V and 8 bases from J, the gap between germline ends came to 16 bases. CDR1 SGHTA and CDR2 FQGNSA come from the germline V gene. CDR3 residues: CASSLGGSGAEKLFF. As DNA, the CDR3 is TGTGCCAGCAGCTTGGGGGGTTCGGGTGCCGAAAAACTGTTTTTT.

The chain joins TRBV14 to TRBJ2-2; perhaps TRBD2 as D (7 bases). Germline CDR1 is SGHDN and CDR2 is FVKESK. Trimming took off 3 bases at V and 5 bases at J, with 10 bases between the two ends. The CDR3 runs 14 residues. The CDR3: CASSQGGPTGELFF. In nucleotides, the CDR3 is TGTGCCAGCAGCCAGGGGGGGCCAACCGGGGAGCTGTTTTTT.

The rearrangement uses TRBV7-9 and TRBJ1-4; D is possibly TRBD1 (6 bases). The CDR3 is made up of 13 amino acids. Germline V gene sequence: CDR1 SEHNR, CDR2 FQNEAQ (reference sequence). The ends were cut back, 7 bases at V and 7 bases at J, with 13 bases in the middle. The CDR3 protein is CASNQGLGEKLFF. The CDR3 DNA sequence: TGTGCCAGCAACCAGGGGCTCGGTGAAAAACTGTTTTTT.

V is TRBV24-1 and J is TRBJ2-2, with 15 bases lining up with TRBD2. The CDR3 is made up of 18 amino acids. V lost 4 bases, J lost 7 bases, and 9 bases stayed unmatched. Germline V lookup: CDR1 KGHDR, CDR2 SFDVKD. CDR3 protein: CATSDPDGLAGGVGELFF. The CDR3 region has the DNA TGTGCCACCAGTGACCCCGACGGACTAGCGGGAGGGGTCGGGGAGCTGTTTTTT.

The count of this clone is one. This sequence joins TRBV2 and TRBJ1-2; possibly TRBD1 for D (5 bases). CDR1 and CDR2 (germline): SNHLY, FYNNEI. Trimming removed 0 bases from V and 4 bases from J, with 9 bases in between. The CDR3 length is 14 residues. The chain's CDR3 is CASSEAGPIYGYTF. The CDR3 DNA sequence: TGTGCCAGCAGTGAAGCGGGGCCGATCTATGGCTACACCTTC. The whole variable domain, filled in from reference TRBV2 and TRBJ1-2, reads EPEVTQTPSHQVTQMGQEVILRCVPISNHLYFYWYRQILGQKVEFLVSFYNNEISEKSEIFDDQFSVERPDGSNFTLKIRSTKLEDSAMYFCASSEAGPIYGYTFGSGTRLTVV.

This chain uses TRBV7-2 with TRBJ1-1; D not resolved. V was cut by 5 bases and J by 6 bases, with 10 bases left in between. The germline CDR1 and CDR2 sequences are SGHTA and FQGNSA. This CDR3 has 12 amino acids. In nucleotides, the CDR3 is TGTGCCAGCAGCCCCCTGGGCCCTGAAGCTTTCTTT. It is translated as CASSPLGPEAFF. Looking up the rest from reference TRBV7-2 and TRBJ1-1 gives the full variable domain: GAGVSQSPSNKVTEKGKDVELRCDPISGHTALYWYRQSLGQGLEFLIYFQGNSAPDKSGLPSDRFSAERTGGSVSTLTIQRTQQEDSAVYLCASSPLGPEAFFGQGTRLTVV.

The chain recombines TRBV7-7 with TRBJ2-1, with D perhaps matching TRBD1 (5 bases). Germline V CDR1 and CDR2: SSHAT, FNYEAQ (reference sequence). Trimming took 5 bases from V and 2 from J, leaving 13 bases between them. This CDR3 has 15 residues. CDR3 sequence reads: CASSVREGAYNEQFF. CDR3 coding DNA: TGTGCCAGCAGCGTCAGGGAAGGGGCCTACAATGAGCAGTTCTTC.

The rearrangement uses TRBV4-3 and TRBJ2-1; 11 bases match TRBD2. After removal of 3 bases from V and 2 bases from J, the junction contained 3 bases not matched to a gene. The CDR3 totals 16 residues. In germline, CDR1 is LGHNA, CDR2 YSLEER. The CDR3 loop reads CASSHFSGRAYNEQFF. The CDR3, as DNA: TGCGCCAGCAGCCATTTTAGCGGGAGGGCCTACAATGAGCAGTTCTTC.